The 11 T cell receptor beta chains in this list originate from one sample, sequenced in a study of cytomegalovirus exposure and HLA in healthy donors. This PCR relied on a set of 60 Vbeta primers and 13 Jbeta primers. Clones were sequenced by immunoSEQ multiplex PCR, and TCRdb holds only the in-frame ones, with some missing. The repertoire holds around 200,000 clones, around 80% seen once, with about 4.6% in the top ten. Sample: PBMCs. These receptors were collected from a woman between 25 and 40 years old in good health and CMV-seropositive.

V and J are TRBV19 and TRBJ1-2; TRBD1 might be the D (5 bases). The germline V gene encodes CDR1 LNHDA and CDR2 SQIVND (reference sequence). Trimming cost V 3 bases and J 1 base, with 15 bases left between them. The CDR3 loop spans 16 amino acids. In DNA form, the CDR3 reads TGTGCCAGTAGTATGCAGGGTCGGGGGGGTAACTATGGCTACACCTTC. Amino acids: CASSMQGRGGNYGYTF.

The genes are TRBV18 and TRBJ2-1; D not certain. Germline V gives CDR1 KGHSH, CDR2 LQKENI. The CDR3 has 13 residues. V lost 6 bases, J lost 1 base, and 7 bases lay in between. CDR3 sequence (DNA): TGTGCCAGCTCCCCCGGGTCCTACAATGAGCAGTTCTTC. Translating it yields CASSPGSYNEQFF.

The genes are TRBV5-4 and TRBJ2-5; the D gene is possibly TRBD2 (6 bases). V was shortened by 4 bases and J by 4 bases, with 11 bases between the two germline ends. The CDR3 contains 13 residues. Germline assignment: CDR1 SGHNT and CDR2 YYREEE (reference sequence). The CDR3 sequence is CASSLAGGETQYF. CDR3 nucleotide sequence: TGTGCCAGCAGCCTCGCCGGGGGAGAGACCCAGTACTTC.

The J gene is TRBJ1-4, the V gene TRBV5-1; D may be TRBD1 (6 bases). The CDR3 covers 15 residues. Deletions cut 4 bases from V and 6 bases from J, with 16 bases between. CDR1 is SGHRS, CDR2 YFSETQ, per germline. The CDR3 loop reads CASSRQQGVDEKLFF. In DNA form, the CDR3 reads TGCGCCAGCAGCCGTCAACAGGGCGTTGATGAAAAACTGTTTTTT.

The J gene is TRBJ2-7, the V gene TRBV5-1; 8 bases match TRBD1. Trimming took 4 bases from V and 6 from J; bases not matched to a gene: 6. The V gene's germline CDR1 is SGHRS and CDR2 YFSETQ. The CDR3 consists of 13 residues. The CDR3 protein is CASSRQGPLEQYF. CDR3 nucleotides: TGCGCCAGCAGCCGACAGGGGCCCCTCGAGCAGTACTTC.

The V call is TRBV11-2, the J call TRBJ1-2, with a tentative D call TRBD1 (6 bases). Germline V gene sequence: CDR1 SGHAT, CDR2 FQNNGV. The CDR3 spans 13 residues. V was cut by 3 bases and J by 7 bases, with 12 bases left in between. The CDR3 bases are TGTGCCAGCAGCTTGGGACATGGGTTTGGCTACACCTTC. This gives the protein CASSLGHGFGYTF.

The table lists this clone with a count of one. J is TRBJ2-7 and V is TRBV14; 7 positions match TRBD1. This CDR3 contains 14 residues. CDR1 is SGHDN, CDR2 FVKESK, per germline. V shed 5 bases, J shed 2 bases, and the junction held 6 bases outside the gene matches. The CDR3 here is CASSYRDRPYEQYF. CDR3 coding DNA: TGTGCCAGCAGCTACCGGGACAGACCCTACGAGCAGTACTTC. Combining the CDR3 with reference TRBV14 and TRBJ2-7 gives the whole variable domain EAGVTQFPSHSVIEKGQTVTLRCDPISGHDNLYWYRRVMGKEIKFLLHFVKESKQDESGMPNNRFLAERTGGTYSTLKVQPAELEDSGVYFCASSYRDRPYEQYFGPGTRLTVT.

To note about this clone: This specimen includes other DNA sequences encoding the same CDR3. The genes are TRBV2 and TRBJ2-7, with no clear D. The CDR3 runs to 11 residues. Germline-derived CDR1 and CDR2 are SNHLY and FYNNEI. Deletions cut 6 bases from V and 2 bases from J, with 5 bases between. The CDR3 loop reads CASSPTYEQYF. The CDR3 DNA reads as TGTGCCAGCAGCCCAACCTACGAGCAGTACTTC.

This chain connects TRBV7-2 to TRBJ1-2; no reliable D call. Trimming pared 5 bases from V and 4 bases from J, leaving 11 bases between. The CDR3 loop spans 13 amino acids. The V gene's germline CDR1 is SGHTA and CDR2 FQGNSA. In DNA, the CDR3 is TGTGCCAGCAGCCCGGACGAGGGCTATGGCTACACCTTC. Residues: CASSPDEGYGYTF.

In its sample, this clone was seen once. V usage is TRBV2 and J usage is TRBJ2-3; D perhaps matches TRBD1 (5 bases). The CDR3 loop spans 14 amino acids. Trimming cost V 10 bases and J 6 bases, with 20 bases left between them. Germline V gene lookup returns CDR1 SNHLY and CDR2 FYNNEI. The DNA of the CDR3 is TGTGCCACTTCAGGGCTTACTAAAGGGGATACGCAGTATTTT. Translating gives CATSGLTKGDTQYF. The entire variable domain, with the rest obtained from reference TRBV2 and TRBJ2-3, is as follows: EPEVTQTPSHQVTQMGQEVILRCVPISNHLYFYWYRQILGQKVEFLVSFYNNEISEKSEIFDDQFSVERPDGSNFTLKIRSTKLEDSAMYFCATSGLTKGDTQYFGPGTRLTVL.

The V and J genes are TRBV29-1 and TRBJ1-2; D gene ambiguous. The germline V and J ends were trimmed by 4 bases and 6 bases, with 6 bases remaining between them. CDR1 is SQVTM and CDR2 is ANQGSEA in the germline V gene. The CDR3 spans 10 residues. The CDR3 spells CSVVGDGYTF. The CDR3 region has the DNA TGCAGCGTTGTCGGGGATGGCTACACCTTC.